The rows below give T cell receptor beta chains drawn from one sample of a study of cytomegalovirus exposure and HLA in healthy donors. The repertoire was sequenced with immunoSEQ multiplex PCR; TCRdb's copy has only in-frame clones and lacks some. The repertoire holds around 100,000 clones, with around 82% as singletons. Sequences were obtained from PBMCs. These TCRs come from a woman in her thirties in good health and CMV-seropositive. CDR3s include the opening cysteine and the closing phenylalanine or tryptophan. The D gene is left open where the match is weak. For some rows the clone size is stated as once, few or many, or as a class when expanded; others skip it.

CDR3nt: TGTGCCAGCAGCCCCCGAGCTCAAGAGACCCAGTACTTC
CDR3aa: CASSPRAQETQYF
d_gene: NA
abundance: NA
v_gene: TRBV6-4
j_gene: TRBJ2-5

CDR3nt: TGCGCCAGCAGCCAAACAGACAGGACCGATGAAAAACTGTTTTTT
CDR3aa: CASSQTDRTDEKLFF
d_gene: NA
abundance: NA
v_gene: TRBV4-1
j_gene: TRBJ1-4

CDR3nt: TGTGCCAGCAGCCCCCAGGTTAATGAAAAACTGTTTTTT
CDR3aa: CASSPQVNEKLFF
d_gene: NA
abundance: NA
v_gene: TRBV14
j_gene: TRBJ1-4

CDR3nt: TGTGCCAGTAGTGGTGGGACTAGCGGGACCAATGAGCAGTTCTTC
CDR3aa: CASSGGTSGTNEQFF
d_gene: TRBD2
abundance: NA
v_gene: TRBV19
j_gene: TRBJ2-1

CDR3nt: TGTGCCAGCAGTTTACAAACACCGCCCTACGAGCAGTACTTC
CDR3aa: CASSLQTPPYEQYF
d_gene: NA
abundance: once
v_gene: TRBV27
j_gene: TRBJ2-7

CDR3nt: TGTGCCAGCAGCTTGGGCGGTACAGGGGGCCGCAATGAGCAGTTCTTC
CDR3aa: CASSLGGTGGRNEQFF
d_gene: TRBD1
abundance: NA
v_gene: TRBV5-4
j_gene: TRBJ2-1

CDR3nt: TGTGCCAGCAGCTTCTCGCTAGGTGATAATGAAAAACTGTTTTTT
CDR3aa: CASSFSLGDNEKLFF
d_gene: NA
abundance: NA
v_gene: TRBV7-9
j_gene: TRBJ1-4

CDR3nt: TGTGCCAGCAGTGTAACAGGATACGAGCAGTACTTC
CDR3aa: CASSVTGYEQYF
d_gene: NA
abundance: NA
v_gene: TRBV2
j_gene: TRBJ2-7

CDR3nt: TGCAGCGTTGGACAGGACTCCTACGAGCAGTACTTC
CDR3aa: CSVGQDSYEQYF
d_gene: NA
abundance: once
v_gene: TRBV29-1
j_gene: TRBJ2-7

CDR3nt: TGTGCCATCAGTGGTCCAGGGGGGACAGGGGCAAACATTCAGTACTTC
CDR3aa: CAISGPGGTGANIQYF
d_gene: TRBD1
abundance: NA
v_gene: TRBV10-3
j_gene: TRBJ2-4

CDR3nt: TGTGCCAGCAGCGTAGACGGGGGGCAAGAGACCCAGTACTTC
CDR3aa: CASSVDGGQETQYF
d_gene: TRBD2
abundance: NA
v_gene: TRBV9
j_gene: TRBJ2-5

CDR3nt: TGTGCCAGCAGCCGCGGACAGATGAATTCACCCCTCCACTTT
CDR3aa: CASSRGQMNSPLHF
d_gene: NA
abundance: NA
v_gene: TRBV7-3
j_gene: TRBJ1-6

CDR3nt: TGTGCCAGCAGTTACTACCCCGCGAATGAGCAGTTCTTC
CDR3aa: CASSYYPANEQFF
d_gene: NA
abundance: NA
v_gene: TRBV6-6
j_gene: TRBJ2-1

CDR3nt: TGTGCCAGCAGCGTAGCCCCAGGGGACCTCCCGGCGTTT
CDR3aa: CASSVAPGDLPAF
d_gene: NA
abundance: NA
v_gene: TRBV9
j_gene: TRBJ1-5

CDR3nt: TGCAGCGTTCTCAAGGACAGGATGAACACTGAAGCTTTCTTT
CDR3aa: CSVLKDRMNTEAFF
d_gene: TRBD1
abundance: once
v_gene: TRBV29-1
j_gene: TRBJ1-1

CDR3nt: TGTGCTAGCAGCCCCCCGGACAGCTACGAGCAGTACTTC
CDR3aa: CASSPPDSYEQYF
d_gene: NA
abundance: NA
v_gene: TRBV7-7
j_gene: TRBJ2-7

CDR3nt: TGTGCCTGGGGACTCGGAGTAGTAGCGGGGGGCGATCCCACTAGCACAGATACGCAGTATTTT
CDR3aa: CAWGLGVVAGGDPTSTDTQYF
d_gene: TRBD2
abundance: once
v_gene: TRBV30
j_gene: TRBJ2-3